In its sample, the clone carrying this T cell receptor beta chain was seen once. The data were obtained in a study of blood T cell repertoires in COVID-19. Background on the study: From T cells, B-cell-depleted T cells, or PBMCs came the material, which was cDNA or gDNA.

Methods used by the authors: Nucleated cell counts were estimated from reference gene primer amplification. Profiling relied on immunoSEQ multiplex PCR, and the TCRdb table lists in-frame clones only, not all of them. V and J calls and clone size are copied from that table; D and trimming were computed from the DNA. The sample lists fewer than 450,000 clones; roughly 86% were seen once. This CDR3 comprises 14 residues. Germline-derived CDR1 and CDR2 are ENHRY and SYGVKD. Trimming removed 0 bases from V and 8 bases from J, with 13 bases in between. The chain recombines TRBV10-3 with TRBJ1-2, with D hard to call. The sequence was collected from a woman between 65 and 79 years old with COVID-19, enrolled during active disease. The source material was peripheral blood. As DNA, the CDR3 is TGTGCCATCAGTGAGTCCGAGGGAGGAGAGGGCTACACCTTC. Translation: CAISESEGGEGYTF.